The entry below describes one T cell receptor (beta chain). In the original workflow: The assay estimated nucleated cells by amplifying reference gene primers. Sequencing used immunoSEQ multiplex PCR; TCRdb keeps in-frame clones, though not all of them. V, J and clone size were drawn from that table, and D and trimming were deduced from the DNA. Of some 150,000 clones in the sample, roughly 87% are singletons; the top ten hold around 3.9%. These data are taken from a study of blood T cell repertoires in COVID-19. Study as a whole: Some COVID-19 samples were acute and others convalescent; all came from the United States, Italy and Spain. T cells, B-cell-depleted T cells, or PBMCs provided the cDNA or gDNA that served as material.

The origin of this receptor is a woman aged 55-69 years who had recovered from COVID-19. What was sequenced was peripheral blood.

Here the CDR3 DNA reads TGTGCCAGTAGTAGAGGGCCGGGACAGGGGGAAAATGAGCAGTTCTTC. Protein: CASSRGPGQGENEQFF. The chain links TRBV19 to TRBJ2-1; 11 nucleotides align to TRBD1. CDR1 is LNHDA, CDR2 SQIVND, per germline (reference sequence). With 4 bases clipped from V and 7 bases from J, the junction kept 9 bases outside the gene matches. This CDR3 comprises 16 residues.